The 21 T cell receptor beta chains below come from one sample, sequenced in a study of control samples from healthy donors and cancer patients. The protocol was immunoSEQ multiplex PCR, while the TCRdb copy is restricted to in-frame clones and leaves out a portion. The table includes about 70,000 clones, around 93% detected once. The sequencing input was blood. The receptors were gathered from a woman in her twenties or thirties in good health.

The chain couples TRBV6-5 to TRBJ2-1; D is perhaps TRBD2 (7 bases). From germline, CDR1 is MNHEY and CDR2 SVGAGI. Between the trimmed V and J ends, which lost 0 bases and 6 bases, there was a span of 9 bases. The CDR3 is 14 residues long. CDR3 nucleotides: TGTGCCAGCAGTTACTCGGGGGGGCGCAATGAGCAGTTCTTC. Translation: CASSYSGGRNEQFF.

V usage is TRBV5-6 and J usage is TRBJ1-2, with D possibly matching TRBD1 (5 bases). Germline CDR1 is SGHDT and CDR2 is YYEEEE. The CDR3 covers 15 residues. Between the trimmed V and J ends, which lost 3 bases and 4 bases, there was a span of 16 bases. CDR3 nucleotides: TGTGCCAGCAGCTCAGTACCAGGGTCTGGCTATGGCTACACCTTC. This translates into CASSSVPGSGYGYTF.

The chain couples TRBV30 to TRBJ2-3; TRBD1 matches 9 bases. CDR1 and CDR2 from the germline V gene are GTSNPN and SVGIG (reference sequence). Trimming removed 1 base from V and 4 bases from J; junction bases left unmatched: 6. This CDR3 region has 15 residues. CDR3 residues: CAWSADRGKADTQYF. In DNA form, the CDR3 reads TGTGCCTGGAGTGCAGACAGGGGGAAAGCAGATACGCAGTATTTT. Complete variable domain (other parts from reference TRBV30 and TRBJ2-3): SQTIHQWPATLVQPVGSPLSLECTVEGTSNPNLYWYRQAAGRGLQLLFYSVGIGQISSEVPQNLSASRPQDRQFILSSKKLLLSDSGFYLCAWSADRGKADTQYFGPGTRLTVL.

This sequence joins TRBV29-1 and TRBJ2-7; D is tentatively TRBD1 or TRBD2 (6 bases each). The CDR3 totals 12 residues. The germline V gene has CDR1 SQVTM and CDR2 ANQGSEA. CDR3 coding DNA: TGCGCGATAGAGAGGGGGACTTACGAGCAGTACGTC. Translating gives CAIERGTYEQYV.

The chain combines TRBV9 with TRBJ1-2; TRBD1 is a possible D gene (5 bases). The CDR3 contains 14 residues. V was cut by 6 bases and J by 6 bases, with 18 bases left in between. Per germline, CDR1 SGDLS and CDR2 YYNGEE. CDR3 in amino acids: CASNPRGGGNGYTF. For the CDR3, the DNA is TGTGCCAGCAACCCCCGGGGGGGAGGGAATGGCTACACCTTC.

In DNA, the CDR3 is TGTGCCAGCAGCCTCGGTGGGATGAACACTGAAGCTTTCTTT. Encoded protein: CASSLGGMNTEAFF. This rearrangement joins TRBV7-9 to TRBJ1-1; the D is unclear. Germline V gene data show CDR1 as SEHNR and CDR2 as FQNEAQ (reference sequence). The CDR3 contains 14 residues. Trimming pared 5 bases from V and 0 bases from J, leaving 10 bases between. Full variable domain (outside the CDR3, taken from reference TRBV7-9 and TRBJ1-1): DTGVSQNPRHKITKRGQNVTFRCDPISEHNRLYWYRQTLGQGPEFLTYFQNEAQLEKSRLLSDRFSAERPKGSFSTLEIQRTEQGDSAMYLCASSLGGMNTEAFFGQGTRLTVV.

The chain uses TRBV30 and TRBJ2-5; D gene unclear. V lost 3 bases and J lost 7, with 12 bases in between. The germline gives CDR1 GTSNPN, CDR2 SVGIG (reference sequence). The CDR3 is 12 residues long. The CDR3 region is CAWRSWGTTQYF. CDR3 DNA sequence: TGTGCCTGGAGATCTTGGGGAACGACCCAGTACTTC.

This chain links TRBV9 with TRBJ2-3; no reliable D call. Trimming shortened V by 2 bases and J by 4 bases, and 11 bases separated the two germline ends. The germline V gene has CDR1 SGDLS and CDR2 YYNGEE. CDR3 length equals 14 residues. The CDR3 protein is CASSVAPSPDTQYF. In nucleotides, the CDR3 is TGTGCCAGCAGCGTGGCCCCCTCCCCAGATACGCAGTATTTT. The variable domain in full, with the rest retrieved from reference TRBV9 and TRBJ2-3, is DSGVTQTPKHLITATGQRVTLRCSPRSGDLSVYWYQQSLDQGLQFLIQYYNGEERAKGNILERFSAQQFPDLHSELNLSSLELGDSALYFCASSVAPSPDTQYFGPGTRLTVL.

The genes are TRBV3-1 (or the pseudogene TRBV3-2) and TRBJ1-4, with a tentative D call TRBD1 (5 bases). Trimming took off 4 bases at V and 8 bases at J, with 20 bases between the two ends. From germline, CDR1 is LGHDT and CDR2 YNNKEL (reference sequence). This CDR3 region has 16 residues. The CDR3: CASSPRVGRGEEKLFF. DNA for the CDR3: TGTGCCAGCAGCCCACGGGTGGGGAGAGGGGAAGAAAAACTGTTTTTT.

The rearrangement joins TRBV6-5 to TRBJ1-5, with 7 bases fitting TRBD1. The germline V gene encodes CDR1 MNHEY and CDR2 SVGAGI. With V trimmed by 2 bases and J by 7 bases, 5 bases remained unmatched. This CDR3 contains 14 residues. Here the CDR3 DNA reads TGTGCCAGCAGTTACCGACAGGGAAGACAGCCCCAGCATTTT. Protein product: CASSYRQGRQPQHF.

Concerning this clone itself: The same CDR3 arises from other DNA sequences in this sample as well. J is TRBJ1-1 and V is TRBV5-1; TRBD1 agrees at 10 bases. V shed 0 bases, J shed 4 bases, and the junction held 3 bases outside the gene matches. CDR1 is SGHRS and CDR2 is YFSETQ in the germline V gene. CDR3 length equals 15 residues. The CDR3 sequence is CASSLEGQGITEAFF. The CDR3 region has the DNA TGCGCCAGCAGCTTGGAGGGACAGGGGATCACTGAAGCTTTCTTT.

The chain employs TRBV28 and TRBJ2-1; possible D gene TRBD1, 5 bases. Trimming removed 8 bases from V and 8 bases from J, with 22 bases in between. In germline, CDR1 is MDHEN, CDR2 SYDVKM. The CDR3 loop spans 15 amino acids. The CDR3 protein is CASLVGSGLLDEQFF. As DNA, the CDR3 is TGTGCCAGCTTGGTCGGGTCAGGGTTATTGGATGAGCAGTTCTTC.

This clone was observed a single time. The chain joins TRBV5-4 to TRBJ1-2; possibly TRBD1 for D (5 bases). V dropped 0 bases and J dropped 4 bases, with 13 bases sitting between them. Looked up from germline, CDR1 is SGHNT and CDR2 is YYREEE (reference sequence). The CDR3 totals 15 residues. The CDR3 sequence is CASSLGGVRSYGYTF. In DNA, the CDR3 is TGTGCCAGCAGCTTGGGGGGGGTACGGAGCTATGGCTACACCTTC.

V and J are TRBV4-1 and TRBJ2-5, with TRBD2 identical over 7 bases. V dropped 0 bases and J dropped 10; count of bases not matched to a gene: 14. Germline CDR1 is MGHRA and CDR2 is YSYEKL. This CDR3 is built from 16 residues. The DNA for the CDR3 is TGCGCCAGCAGCCAAGATTATGGCTCTGAGGGGAGGGACCAGTACTTC. This codes for CASSQDYGSEGRDQYF.

V and J are TRBV6-4 and TRBJ1-5; 10 bases are a match to TRBD1. V was clipped by 10 bases and J by 5 bases; unmatched bases: 5. CDR1 MRHNA and CDR2 SNTAGT come from the germline V gene. The CDR3 consists of 13 residues. The CDR3 DNA reads as TGTGCCACCACGGGACAGGGGCATCAGCCCCAGCATTTT. Translation: CATTGQGHQPQHF.

The rearrangement links TRBV30 to TRBJ1-2; D is unclear. V lost 5 bases and J lost 7, with 11 bases in between. CDR1 GTSNPN and CDR2 SVGIG come from the germline V gene (reference sequence). The CDR3 consists of 11 residues. The CDR3 DNA sequence: TGTGCCTGGTTGAATTGGGCTGGCTACACCTTC. It is translated as CAWLNWAGYTF.

The V and J genes are TRBV7-8 and TRBJ1-2; D is unresolved. The V gene lost 5 bases and the J gene lost 4 bases, with 8 bases spanning the gap. CDR1 is SGHVS and CDR2 is FQNEAQ in the germline V gene. This CDR3 has 12 amino acids. As DNA, the CDR3 is TGTGCCAGCAGCCCGACGGGCTATGGCTACACCTTC. Translated: CASSPTGYGYTF.

The gene calls are TRBV27 and TRBJ1-1; D gene unclear. CDR3 length equals 13 residues. Trimming removed 5 bases from V and 1 base from J, with 8 bases in between. Per germline, CDR1 MNHEY and CDR2 SMNVEV (reference sequence). The CDR3 coding sequence is TGTGCCAGCAGTAGGGAGCGGAACACTGAAGCTTTCTTT. Its protein product is CASSRERNTEAFF.

The rearrangement links TRBV5-6 to TRBJ2-1; 10 positions match TRBD1. The CDR3 loop spans 16 amino acids. CDR1 and CDR2 (germline): SGHDT, YYEEEE. V dropped 1 base and J dropped 5; count of bases not matched to a gene: 6. The DNA for the CDR3 is TGTGCCAGCAGCTTGCGGGACAGGGGCCTAAACAATGAGCAGTTCTTC. This codes for CASSLRDRGLNNEQFF.

This chain connects TRBV19 to TRBJ1-2; the D gene is possibly TRBD1 (5 bases). Germline values: CDR1 LNHDA, CDR2 SQIVND (reference sequence). V dropped 7 bases and J dropped 7 bases, with 25 bases sitting between them. CDR3 length: 16 residues. CDR3 bases: TGTGCCAGTACCCCGGACAAACCCTCGCCCTGGGGTGGCTACACCTTC. Amino acid sequence: CASTPDKPSPWGGYTF. The entire variable domain, with the rest obtained from reference TRBV19 and TRBJ1-2, is as follows: DGGITQSPKYLFRKEGQNVTLSCEQNLNHDAMYWYRQDPGQGLRLIYYSQIVNDFQKGDIAEGYSVSREKKESFPLTVTSAQKNPTAFYLCASTPDKPSPWGGYTFGSGTRLTVV.

V is TRBV18 and J is TRBJ1-1, with D perhaps matching TRBD1 (5 bases). This CDR3 contains 14 residues. V lost 3 bases and J 3 bases, leaving 11 bases between the germline ends. CDR1 is KGHSH, CDR2 LQKENI, per germline. CDR3 amino acids: CASSPQGMDTEAFF. For the CDR3, the DNA is TGTGCCAGCTCACCGCAGGGTATGGACACTGAAGCTTTCTTT.